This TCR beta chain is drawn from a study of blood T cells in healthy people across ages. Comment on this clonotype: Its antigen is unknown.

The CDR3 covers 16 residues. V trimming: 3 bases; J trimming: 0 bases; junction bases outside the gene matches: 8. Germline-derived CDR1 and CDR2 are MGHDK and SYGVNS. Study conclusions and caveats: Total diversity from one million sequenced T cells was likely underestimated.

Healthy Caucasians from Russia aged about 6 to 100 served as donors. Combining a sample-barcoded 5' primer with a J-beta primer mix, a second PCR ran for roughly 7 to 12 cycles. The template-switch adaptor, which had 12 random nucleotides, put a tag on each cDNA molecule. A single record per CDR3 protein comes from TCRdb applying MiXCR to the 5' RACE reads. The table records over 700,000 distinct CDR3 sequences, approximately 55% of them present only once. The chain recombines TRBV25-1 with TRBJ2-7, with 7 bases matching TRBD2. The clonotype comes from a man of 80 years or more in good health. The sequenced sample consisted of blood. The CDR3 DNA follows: TGTGCCAGCAGTGAGGCTAGCGGATGGTCCTCCTACGAGCAGTACTTC. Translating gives CASSEASGWSSYEQYF.